Included here is one T cell receptor beta chain sequence, with context. The repertoire was sequenced with immunoSEQ multiplex PCR; TCRdb's copy has only in-frame clones and lacks some. The data hold about 300,000 clones, with under 90% observed a single time. This entry is derived from a study of blood T cell repertoires in COVID-19. Cohorts were based on clinical histories the participants reported. Germline V lookup: CDR1 GTSNPN, CDR2 SVGIG (reference sequence). The V and J ends lost 3 bases and 6 bases respectively, with 17 bases between them. This CDR3 has 14 amino acids. The V gene is TRBV30, the J gene TRBJ1-1, with a possible D match to TRBD1 (6 bases). The sample taken for sequencing was PBMCs or T cells enriched from blood (not recorded which). The source of this sequence is a woman between 40 and 50 years old who had recovered from COVID-19. This CDR3 reads CAWRARGGRSEAFF. The CDR3 DNA reads as TGTGCCTGGAGAGCCCGGGGGGGCAGATCTGAAGCTTTCTTT.